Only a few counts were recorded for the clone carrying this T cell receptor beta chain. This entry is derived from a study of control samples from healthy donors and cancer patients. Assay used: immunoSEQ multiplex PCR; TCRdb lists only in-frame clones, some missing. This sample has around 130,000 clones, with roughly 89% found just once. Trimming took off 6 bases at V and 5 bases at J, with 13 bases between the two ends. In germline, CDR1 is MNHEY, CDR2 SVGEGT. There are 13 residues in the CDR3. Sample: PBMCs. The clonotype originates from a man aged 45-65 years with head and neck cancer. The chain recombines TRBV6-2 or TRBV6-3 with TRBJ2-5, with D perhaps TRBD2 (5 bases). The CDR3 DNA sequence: TGTGCCAGCAGCCGCGCGAGGGCGGAGACCCAGTACTTC. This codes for CASSRARAETQYF.